These 3 T cell receptor beta chains share one sample of origin, sequenced in a study of early T cells in non-severe SARS-CoV-2 infection. One entry per CDR3 protein results from TCRdb running MiXCR on the 5' RACE reads. Counted here are some 30,000 distinct CDR3 sequences, 4.7% occurring once; the ten biggest clones make up roughly 7.7%. Source material: whole blood. The origin of the receptors is an adult who was a healthcare worker with PCR-confirmed SARS-CoV-2 infection or an uninfected control (not recorded which).

The chain combines TRBV7-2 with TRBJ1-5; 10 bases map to TRBD1. Trimming removed 5 bases from V and 3 bases from J; junction bases left unmatched: 7. CDR3 length: 16 residues. Germline V gene data show CDR1 as SGHTA and CDR2 as FQGNSA. The CDR3 protein is CASSTRQGANNQPQHF. The CDR3 coding sequence is TGTGCCAGCAGCACTCGACAGGGGGCGAACAATCAGCCCCAGCATTTT.

This clonotype has a count of ten or more. The V call is TRBV6-2 or TRBV6-3, the J call TRBJ2-3, with 9 nucleotides matching TRBD2. Germline V CDR1 and CDR2: MNHEY, SVGEGT. The CDR3 spans 15 residues. V trimming: 2 bases; J trimming: 5 bases; junction bases outside the gene matches: 5. In nucleotides, the CDR3 is TGTGCCAGCAGTTACGGTACTAGCGGGCAAGATACGCAGTATTTT. Translated, it gives CASSYGTSGQDTQYF.

This clonotype has at least ten counts. The chain links TRBV19 to TRBJ2-6; D is undetermined. Germline V gene lookup returns CDR1 LNHDA and CDR2 SQIVND (reference sequence). Trimming left V 7 bases short and J 0 bases short, with 4 bases between. This CDR3 has 13 residues. CDR3 amino acids: CASTGSGANVLTF. The CDR3 nucleotides read TGTGCCAGTACGGGCTCTGGGGCCAACGTCCTGACTTTC.